Following are 5 T cell receptor beta chains from one sample sequenced in a study of T cell changes during pregnancy in multiple sclerosis. Some clones are missing from TCRdb's copy, which holds only in-frame ones; the method was immunoSEQ multiplex PCR. The sample yields about 59,000 clones, 90% to 95% seen once. Source: CD8+ T cells from peripheral blood mononuclear cells, taken after pregnancy. These receptors were obtained from a female donor with multiple sclerosis, enrolled in a pregnancy study.

V usage is TRBV2 and J usage is TRBJ2-7; 9 bases align to TRBD2. Germline CDR1 is SNHLY and CDR2 is FYNNEI. The V segment lost 2 bases and the J segment 0 bases; nucleotides outside the gene matches: 5. The CDR3 runs 16 residues. DNA of the CDR3: TGTGCCAGCAGTGAAAAGGGGACTAGCCGCTCCTACGAGCAGTACTTC. This gives the protein CASSEKGTSRSYEQYF.

V is TRBV7-9 and J is TRBJ2-1, with 9 positions matching TRBD1. The junction had 2 bases not matched to a gene; V was cut back by 1 base and J by 4 bases. Germline V gene sequence: CDR1 SEHNR, CDR2 FQNEAQ (reference sequence). This CDR3 spans 15 amino acids. The CDR3 sequence: CASSLGTGEYNEQFF. CDR3 in DNA: TGTGCCAGCAGCTTAGGGACAGGGGAATACAATGAGCAGTTCTTC. The complete variable domain, with remaining parts taken from reference TRBV7-9 and TRBJ2-1, reads DTGVSQNPRHKITKRGQNVTFRCDPISEHNRLYWYRQTLGQGPEFLTYFQNEAQLEKSRLLSDRFSAERPKGSFSTLEIQRTEQGDSAMYLCASSLGTGEYNEQFFGPGTRLTVL.

The V call is TRBV5-1, the J call TRBJ1-2; the D is unclear. The CDR3 is made up of 11 amino acids. Trimming removed 8 bases from V and 2 bases from J, with 7 bases in between. CDR1 SGHRS and CDR2 YFSETQ come from the germline V gene. CDR3 coding DNA: TGCGCCAGTTCGGGAAACTATGGCTACACCTTC. Its protein product is CASSGNYGYTF.

The chain uses TRBV6-6 and TRBJ1-2; 7 positions match TRBD1. CDR1 MNHNY and CDR2 SVGAGI come from the germline V gene (reference sequence). The CDR3 totals 14 residues. The V gene end was trimmed by 0 bases and the J gene end by 6 bases; junction bases not matched to a gene: 4. Here the CDR3 DNA reads TGTGCCAGCAGTTACTCCCGGACAGGAGATGGCTACACCTTC. Residues: CASSYSRTGDGYTF.

This clone was picked up one time. V is TRBV4-2 and J is TRBJ2-7, with 8 bases lining up with TRBD2. Trimming cost V 3 bases and J 3 bases; bases outside gene matches: 7. Germline values: CDR1 LGHNA, CDR2 YNFKEQ. CDR3 length: 15 amino acids. The DNA of the CDR3 is TGTGCCAGCAGCCAGGAAACCGGGACTAGCTACGAGCAGTACTTC. Translating gives CASSQETGTSYEQYF.